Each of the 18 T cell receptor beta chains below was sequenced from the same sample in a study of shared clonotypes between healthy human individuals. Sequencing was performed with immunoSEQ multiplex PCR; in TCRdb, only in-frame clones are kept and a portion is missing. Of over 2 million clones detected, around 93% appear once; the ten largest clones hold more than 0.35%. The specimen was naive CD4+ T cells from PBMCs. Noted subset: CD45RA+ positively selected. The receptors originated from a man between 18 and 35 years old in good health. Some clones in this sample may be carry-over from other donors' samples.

The CDR3 here is CASSLELGTVISYEQYF. The CDR3 nucleotides are TGTGCCAGCAGCTTAGAGTTAGGTACAGTGATATCCTACGAGCAGTACTTC. The chain links TRBV11-2 to TRBJ2-7; D is unclear. The CDR3 spans 17 residues. The V gene's germline CDR1 is SGHAT and CDR2 FQNNGV. V was clipped by 0 bases and J by 1 base, with 16 bases between them. The entire variable domain, with the rest obtained from reference TRBV11-2 and TRBJ2-7, is as follows: EAGVAQSPRYKIIEKRQSVAFWCNPISGHATLYWYQQILGQGPKLLIQFQNNGVVDDSQLPKDRFSAERLKGVDSTLKIQPAKLEDSAVYLCASSLELGTVISYEQYFGPGTRLTVT.

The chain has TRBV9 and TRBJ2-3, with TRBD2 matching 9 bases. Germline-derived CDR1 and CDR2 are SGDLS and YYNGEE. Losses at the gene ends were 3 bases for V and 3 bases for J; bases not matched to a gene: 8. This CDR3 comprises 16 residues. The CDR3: CASSGISGSGTDTQYF. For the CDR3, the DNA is TGTGCCAGCAGCGGAATTAGCGGGAGCGGGACAGATACGCAGTATTTT.

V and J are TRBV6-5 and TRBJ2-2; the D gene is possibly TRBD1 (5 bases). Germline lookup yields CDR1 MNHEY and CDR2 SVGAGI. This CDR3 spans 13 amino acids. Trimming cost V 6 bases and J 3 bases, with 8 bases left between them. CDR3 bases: TGTGCCAGCAGGAAGGGGTACACCGGGGAGCTGTTTTTT. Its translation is CASRKGYTGELFF.

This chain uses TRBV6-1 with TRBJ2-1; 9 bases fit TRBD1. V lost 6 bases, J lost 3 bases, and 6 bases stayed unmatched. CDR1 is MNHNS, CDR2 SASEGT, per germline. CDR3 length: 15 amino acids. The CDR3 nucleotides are TGTGCCAGCAGAAAGCCGGGACAGGGCTACAATGAGCAGTTCTTC. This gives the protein CASRKPGQGYNEQFF.

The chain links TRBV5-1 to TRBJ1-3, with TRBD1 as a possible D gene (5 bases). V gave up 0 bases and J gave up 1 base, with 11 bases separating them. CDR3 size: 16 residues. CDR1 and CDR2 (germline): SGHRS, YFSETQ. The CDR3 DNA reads TGCGCCAGCAGCTTGGGACAGCGCCAATCTGGAAACACCATATATTTT. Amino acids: CASSLGQRQSGNTIYF.

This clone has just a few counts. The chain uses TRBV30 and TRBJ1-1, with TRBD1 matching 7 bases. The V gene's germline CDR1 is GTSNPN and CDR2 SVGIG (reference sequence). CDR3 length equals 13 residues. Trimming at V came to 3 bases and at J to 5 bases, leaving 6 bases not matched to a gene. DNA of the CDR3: TGTGCCTGGAGCGGACAGGTTGGAACTGAAGCTTTCTTT. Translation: CAWSGQVGTEAFF.

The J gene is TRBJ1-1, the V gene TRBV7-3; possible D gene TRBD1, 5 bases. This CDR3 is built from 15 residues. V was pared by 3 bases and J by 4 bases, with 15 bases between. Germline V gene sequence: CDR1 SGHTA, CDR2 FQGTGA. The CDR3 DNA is TGTGCCAGCAGCTTCAATTCCAGGGTACCCACTGAAGCTTTCTTT. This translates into CASSFNSRVPTEAFF.

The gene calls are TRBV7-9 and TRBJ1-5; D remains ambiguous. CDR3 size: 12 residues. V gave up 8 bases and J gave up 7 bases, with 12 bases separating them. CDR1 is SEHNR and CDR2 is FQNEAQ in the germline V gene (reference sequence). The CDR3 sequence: CASGNSGQPQHF. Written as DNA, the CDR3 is TGTGCCAGCGGTAATAGCGGACAGCCCCAGCATTTT.

DNA of the CDR3: TGTGCCAGCAGTAAGGACAGCAGCTTTTATGGCTACACCTTC. Amino acids: CASSKDSSFYGYTF. V and J are TRBV6-5 and TRBJ1-2; a weak D match, TRBD1 (6 bases). The germline gives CDR1 MNHEY, CDR2 SVGAGI. This CDR3 region has 14 residues. V shed 5 bases and J shed 5 bases, with 15 bases lying between them.

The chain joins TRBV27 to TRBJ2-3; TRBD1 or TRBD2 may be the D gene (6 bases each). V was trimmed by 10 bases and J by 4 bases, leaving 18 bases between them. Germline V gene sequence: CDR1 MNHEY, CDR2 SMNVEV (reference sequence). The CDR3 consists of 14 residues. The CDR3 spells CAIRVRGPADTQYF. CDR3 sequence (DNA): TGTGCCATCCGGGTCCGGGGGCCGGCAGATACGCAGTATTTT.

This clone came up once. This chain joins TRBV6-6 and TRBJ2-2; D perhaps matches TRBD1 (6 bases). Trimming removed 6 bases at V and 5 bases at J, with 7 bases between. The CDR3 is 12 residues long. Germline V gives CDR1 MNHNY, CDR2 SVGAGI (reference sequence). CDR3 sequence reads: CASRQGTGELFF. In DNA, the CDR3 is TGTGCCAGCAGGCAGGGGACCGGGGAGCTGTTTTTT.

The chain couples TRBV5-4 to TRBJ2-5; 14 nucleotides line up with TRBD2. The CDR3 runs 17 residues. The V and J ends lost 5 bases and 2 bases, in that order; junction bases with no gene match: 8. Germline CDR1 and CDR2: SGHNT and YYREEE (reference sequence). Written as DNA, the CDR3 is TGTGCCAGCAGGGGGGGGACTAGCGGGAGCCTACAAGAGACCCAGTACTTC. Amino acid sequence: CASRGGTSGSLQETQYF.

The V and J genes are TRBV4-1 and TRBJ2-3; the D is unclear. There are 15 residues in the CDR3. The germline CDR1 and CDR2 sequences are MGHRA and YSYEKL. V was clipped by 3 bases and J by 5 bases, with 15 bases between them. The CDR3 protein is CASSQTQTWRDTQYF. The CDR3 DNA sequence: TGCGCCAGCAGCCAGACCCAGACGTGGCGAGATACGCAGTATTTT.

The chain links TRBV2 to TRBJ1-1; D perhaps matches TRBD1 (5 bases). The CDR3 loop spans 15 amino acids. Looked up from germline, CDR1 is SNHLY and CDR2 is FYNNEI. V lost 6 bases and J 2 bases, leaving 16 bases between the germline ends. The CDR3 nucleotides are TGTGCCAGCAGGCTTCGACAGACACCAAACACTGAAGCTTTCTTT. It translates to CASRLRQTPNTEAFF.

The CDR3 loop reads CAWSDRRGSPNTGELFF. CDR3 sequence (DNA): TGTGCCTGGAGTGACCGGCGGGGCAGCCCCAACACCGGGGAGCTGTTTTTT. The chain employs TRBV30 and TRBJ2-2; the D gene is possibly TRBD2 (6 bases). The ends were cut back, 1 base at V and 2 bases at J, with 17 bases in the middle. The CDR3 covers 17 residues. CDR1 GTSNPN and CDR2 SVGIG come from the germline V gene (reference sequence).

DNA for the CDR3: TGTGCCAGCTCACGGACCGGGACAGGGGATGAAAAACTGTTTTTT. Translated: CASSRTGTGDEKLFF. J is TRBJ1-4 and V is TRBV18, with TRBD1 matching 10 bases. The length of the CDR3 is 15 residues. From germline, CDR1 is KGHSH and CDR2 LQKENI. The trim removed 4 bases at V and 6 bases at J, leaving 5 bases unmatched. Filled out from reference TRBV18 and TRBJ1-4, the complete variable domain reads NAGVMQNPRHLVRRRGQEARLRCSPMKGHSHVYWYRQLPEEGLKFMVYLQKENIIDESGMPKERFSAEFPKEGPSILRIQQVVRGDSAAYFCASSRTGTGDEKLFFGSGTQLSVL.

DNA for the CDR3: TGTGCCAGCAGTCGGGACAGGGGGTGGGAGGAGCAGTACTTC. Amino acids: CASSRDRGWEEQYF. This sequence joins TRBV28 and TRBJ2-7; 11 nucleotides align to TRBD1. Per the germline V gene, CDR1 is MDHEN and CDR2 is SYDVKM. V lost 5 bases, J lost 7 bases, and 7 bases stayed unmatched. CDR3 size: 14 residues.

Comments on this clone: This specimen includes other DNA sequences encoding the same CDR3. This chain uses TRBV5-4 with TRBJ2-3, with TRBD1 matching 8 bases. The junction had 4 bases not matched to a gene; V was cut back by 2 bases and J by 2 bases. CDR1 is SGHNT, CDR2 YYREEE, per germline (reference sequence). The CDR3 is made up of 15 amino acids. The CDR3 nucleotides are TGTGCCAGCAGCTTAGGACAGGGATCCACAGATACGCAGTATTTT. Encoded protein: CASSLGQGSTDTQYF.